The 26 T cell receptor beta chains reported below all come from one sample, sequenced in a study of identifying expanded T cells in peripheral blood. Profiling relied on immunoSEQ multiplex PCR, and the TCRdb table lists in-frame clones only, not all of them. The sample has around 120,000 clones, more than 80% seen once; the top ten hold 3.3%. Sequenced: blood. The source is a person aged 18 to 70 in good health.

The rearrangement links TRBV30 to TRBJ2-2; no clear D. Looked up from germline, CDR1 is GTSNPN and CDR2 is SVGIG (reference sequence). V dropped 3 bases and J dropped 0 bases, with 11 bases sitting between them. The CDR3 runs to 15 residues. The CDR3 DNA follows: TGTGCCTGGAGAAGGGTCGGTTCGAACACCGGGGAGCTGTTTTTT. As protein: CAWRRVGSNTGELFF.

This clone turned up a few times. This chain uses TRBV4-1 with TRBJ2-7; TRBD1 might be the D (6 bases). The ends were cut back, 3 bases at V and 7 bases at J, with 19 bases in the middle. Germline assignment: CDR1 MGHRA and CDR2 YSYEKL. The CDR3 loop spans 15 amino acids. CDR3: CASSHPARGIGEQYF. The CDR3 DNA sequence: TGCGCCAGCAGCCACCCGGCGAGGGGGATTGGGGAGCAGTACTTC.

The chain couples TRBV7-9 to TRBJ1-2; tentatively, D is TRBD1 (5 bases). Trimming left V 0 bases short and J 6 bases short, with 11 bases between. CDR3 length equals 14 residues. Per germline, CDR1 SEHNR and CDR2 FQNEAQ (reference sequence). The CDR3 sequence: CASSLAPVRDGYTF. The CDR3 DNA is TGTGCCAGCAGCTTAGCGCCGGTCAGGGATGGCTACACCTTC.

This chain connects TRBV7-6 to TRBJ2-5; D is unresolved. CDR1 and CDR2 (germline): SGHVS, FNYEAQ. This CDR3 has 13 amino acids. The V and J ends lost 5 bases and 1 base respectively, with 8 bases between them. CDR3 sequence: CASSATRQETQYF. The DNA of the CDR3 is TGTGCCAGCAGCGCAACCCGCCAAGAGACCCAGTACTTC.

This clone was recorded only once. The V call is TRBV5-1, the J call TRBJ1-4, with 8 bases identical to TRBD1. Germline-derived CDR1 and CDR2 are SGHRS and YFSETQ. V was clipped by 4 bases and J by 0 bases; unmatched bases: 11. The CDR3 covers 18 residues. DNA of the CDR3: TGCGCCAGCAGCCCATCCGGGACAGGCAACCCAACTAATGAAAAACTGTTTTTT. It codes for CASSPSGTGNPTNEKLFF.

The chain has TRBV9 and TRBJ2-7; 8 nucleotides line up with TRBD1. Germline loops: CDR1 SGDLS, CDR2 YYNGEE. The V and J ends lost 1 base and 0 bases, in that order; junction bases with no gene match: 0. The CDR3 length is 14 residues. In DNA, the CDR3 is TGTGCCAGCAGCGTACAGGGGGCCTCCTACGAGCAGTACTTC. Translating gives CASSVQGASYEQYF.

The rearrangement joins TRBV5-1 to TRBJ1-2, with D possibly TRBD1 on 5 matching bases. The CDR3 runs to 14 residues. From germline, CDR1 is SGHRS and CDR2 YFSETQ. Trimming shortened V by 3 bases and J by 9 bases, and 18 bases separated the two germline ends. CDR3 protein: CASSSISQGVSYTF. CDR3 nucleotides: TGCGCCAGCAGCTCTATATCCCAGGGAGTAAGCTACACCTTC. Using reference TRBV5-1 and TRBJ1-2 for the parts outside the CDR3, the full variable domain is KAGVTQTPRYLIKTRGQQVTLSCSPISGHRSVSWYQQTPGQGLQFLFEYFSETQRNKGNFPGRFSGRQFSNSRSEMNVSTLELGDSALYLCASSSISQGVSYTFGSGTRLTVV.

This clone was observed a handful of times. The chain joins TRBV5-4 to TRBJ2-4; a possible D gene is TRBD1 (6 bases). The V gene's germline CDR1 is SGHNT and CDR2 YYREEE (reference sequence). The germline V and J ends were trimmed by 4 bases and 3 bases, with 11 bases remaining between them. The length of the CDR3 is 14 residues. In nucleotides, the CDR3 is TGTGCCAGCAGCCCGCAGGACAGCAAAAACATTCAGTACTTC. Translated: CASSPQDSKNIQYF.

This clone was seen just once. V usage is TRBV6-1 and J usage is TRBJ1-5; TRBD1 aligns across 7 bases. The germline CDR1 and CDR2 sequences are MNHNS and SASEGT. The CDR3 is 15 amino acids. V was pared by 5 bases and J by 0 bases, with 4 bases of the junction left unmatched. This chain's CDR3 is CASSPSGGSNQPQHF. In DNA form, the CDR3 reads TGTGCCAGCAGTCCATCAGGGGGTAGCAATCAGCCCCAGCATTTT.

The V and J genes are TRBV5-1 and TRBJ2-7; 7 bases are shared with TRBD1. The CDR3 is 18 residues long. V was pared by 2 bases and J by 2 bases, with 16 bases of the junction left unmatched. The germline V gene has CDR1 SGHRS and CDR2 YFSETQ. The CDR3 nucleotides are TGCGCCAGCAGCTTCCGATCTTCCTTGACAGGGAAGGCCTACGAGCAGTACTTC. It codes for CASSFRSSLTGKAYEQYF.

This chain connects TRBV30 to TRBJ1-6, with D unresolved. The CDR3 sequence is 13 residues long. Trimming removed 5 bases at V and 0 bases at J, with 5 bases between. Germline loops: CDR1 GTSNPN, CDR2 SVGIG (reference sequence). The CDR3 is CAWQSSYNSPLHF. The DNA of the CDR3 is TGTGCCTGGCAAAGCTCCTATAATTCACCCCTCCACTTT.

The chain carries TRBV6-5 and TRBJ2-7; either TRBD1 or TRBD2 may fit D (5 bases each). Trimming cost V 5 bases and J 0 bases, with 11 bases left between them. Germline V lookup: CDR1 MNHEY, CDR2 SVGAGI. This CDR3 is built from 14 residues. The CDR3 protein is CASSEGESSYEQYF. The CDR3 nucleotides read TGTGCCAGCAGTGAAGGGGAGAGCTCCTACGAGCAGTACTTC.

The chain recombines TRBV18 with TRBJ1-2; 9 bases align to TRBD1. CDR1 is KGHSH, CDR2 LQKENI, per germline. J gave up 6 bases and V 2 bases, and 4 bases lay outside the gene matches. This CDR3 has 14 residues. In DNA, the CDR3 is TGTGCCAGCTCACCAGGGACAGGGTCGGATGGCTACACCTTC. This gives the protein CASSPGTGSDGYTF. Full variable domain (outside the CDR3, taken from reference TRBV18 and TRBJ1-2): NAGVMQNPRHLVRRRGQEARLRCSPMKGHSHVYWYRQLPEEGLKFMVYLQKENIIDESGMPKERFSAEFPKEGPSILRIQQVVRGDSAAYFCASSPGTGSDGYTFGSGTRLTVV.

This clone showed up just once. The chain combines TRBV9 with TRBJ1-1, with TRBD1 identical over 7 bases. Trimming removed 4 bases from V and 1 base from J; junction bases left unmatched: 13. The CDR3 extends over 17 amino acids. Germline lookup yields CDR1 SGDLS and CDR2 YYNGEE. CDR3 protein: CASSTPRQGVRNTEAFF. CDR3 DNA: TGTGCCAGCAGCACCCCAAGGCAGGGGGTGAGGAACACTGAAGCTTTCTTT.

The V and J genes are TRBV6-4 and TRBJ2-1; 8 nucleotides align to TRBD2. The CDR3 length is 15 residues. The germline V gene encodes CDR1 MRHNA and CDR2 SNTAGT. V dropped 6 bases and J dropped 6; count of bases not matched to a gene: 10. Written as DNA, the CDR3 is TGTGCCAGCAGGGGGATAGCGGGGCCCCGCAATGAGCAGTTCTTC. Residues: CASRGIAGPRNEQFF.

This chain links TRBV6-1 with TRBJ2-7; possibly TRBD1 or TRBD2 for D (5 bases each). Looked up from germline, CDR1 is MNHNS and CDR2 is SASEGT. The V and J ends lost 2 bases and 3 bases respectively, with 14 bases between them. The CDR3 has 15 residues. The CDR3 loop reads CASSESGPGFYEQYF. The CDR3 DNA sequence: TGTGCCAGCAGTGAATCAGGGCCGGGGTTCTACGAGCAGTACTTC.

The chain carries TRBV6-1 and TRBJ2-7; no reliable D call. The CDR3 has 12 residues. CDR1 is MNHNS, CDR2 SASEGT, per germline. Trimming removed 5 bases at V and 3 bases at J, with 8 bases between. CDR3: CASSLKNYEQYF. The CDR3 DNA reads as TGTGCCAGCAGTCTCAAGAACTACGAGCAGTACTTC.

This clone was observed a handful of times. Written as DNA, the CDR3 is TGTGCCTGGAGTGGGGAGGGGACATTATCTAATACGCAGTATTTT. Translating it yields CAWSGEGTLSNTQYF. This chain joins TRBV30 and TRBJ2-3, with a possible D match to TRBD2 (7 bases). With 1 base removed from V and 7 bases from J, the gap between germline ends came to 18 bases. Germline CDR1 reads GTSNPN; CDR2 reads SVGIG (reference sequence). This CDR3 has 15 residues.

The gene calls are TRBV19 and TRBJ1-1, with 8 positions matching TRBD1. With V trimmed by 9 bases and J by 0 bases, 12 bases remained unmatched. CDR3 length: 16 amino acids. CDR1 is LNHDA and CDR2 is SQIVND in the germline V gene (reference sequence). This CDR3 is CASNQLAGGLNTEAFF. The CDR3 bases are TGTGCCAGCAACCAGCTGGCAGGGGGCCTGAACACTGAAGCTTTCTTT.

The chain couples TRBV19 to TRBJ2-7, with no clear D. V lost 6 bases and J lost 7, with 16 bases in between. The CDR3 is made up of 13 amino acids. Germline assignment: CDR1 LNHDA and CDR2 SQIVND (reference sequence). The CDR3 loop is CASRDPTWGEQYF. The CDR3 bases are TGTGCCAGTAGGGACCCGACTTGGGGTGAGCAGTACTTC.

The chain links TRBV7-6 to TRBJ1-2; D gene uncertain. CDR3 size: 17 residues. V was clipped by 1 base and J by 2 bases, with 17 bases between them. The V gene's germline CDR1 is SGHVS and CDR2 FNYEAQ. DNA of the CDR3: TGTGCCAGCAGCTTAGAGGCAGGCCACCCCGCCAACTATGGCTACACCTTC. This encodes CASSLEAGHPANYGYTF.

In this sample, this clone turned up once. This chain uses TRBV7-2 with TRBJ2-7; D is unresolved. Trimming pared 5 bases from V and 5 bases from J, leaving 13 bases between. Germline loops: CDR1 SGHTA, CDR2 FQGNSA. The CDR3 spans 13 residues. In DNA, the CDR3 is TGTGCCAGCAGCCCCATTATTATTCACGAGCAGTACTTC. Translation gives CASSPIIIHEQYF. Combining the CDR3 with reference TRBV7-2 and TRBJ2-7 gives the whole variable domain GAGVSQSPSNKVTEKGKDVELRCDPISGHTALYWYRQSLGQGLEFLIYFQGNSAPDKSGLPSDRFSAERTGGSVSTLTIQRTQQEDSAVYLCASSPIIIHEQYFGPGTRLTVT.

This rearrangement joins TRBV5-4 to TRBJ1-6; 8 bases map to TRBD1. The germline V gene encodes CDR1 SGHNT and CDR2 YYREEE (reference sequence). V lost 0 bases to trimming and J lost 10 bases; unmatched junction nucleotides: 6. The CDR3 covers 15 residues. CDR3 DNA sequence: TGTGCCAGCAGCTTGGAACAGGGGGGAAACTCACCCCTCCACTTT. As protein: CASSLEQGGNSPLHF.

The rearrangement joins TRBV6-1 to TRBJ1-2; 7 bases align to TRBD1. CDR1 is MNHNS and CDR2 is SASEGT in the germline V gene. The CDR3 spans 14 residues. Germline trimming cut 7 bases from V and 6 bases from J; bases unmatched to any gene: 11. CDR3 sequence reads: CASTGQFKTDGYTF. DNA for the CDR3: TGTGCCAGCACGGGACAGTTCAAAACGGATGGCTACACCTTC.

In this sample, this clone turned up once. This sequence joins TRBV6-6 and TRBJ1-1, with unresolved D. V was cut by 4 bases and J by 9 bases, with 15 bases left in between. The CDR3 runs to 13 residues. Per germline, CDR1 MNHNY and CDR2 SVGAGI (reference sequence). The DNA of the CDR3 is TGTGCCAGCAGTTCGGGTCCGCCTGGAAAAGCTTTCTTT. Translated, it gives CASSSGPPGKAFF.

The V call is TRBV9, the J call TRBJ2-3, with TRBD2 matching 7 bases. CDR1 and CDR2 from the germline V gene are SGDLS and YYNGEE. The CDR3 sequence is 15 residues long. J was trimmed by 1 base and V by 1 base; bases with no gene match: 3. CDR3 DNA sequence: TGTGCCAGCAGCGTAAGAAGCGGGGGCACAGATACGCAGTATTTT. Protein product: CASSVRSGGTDTQYF. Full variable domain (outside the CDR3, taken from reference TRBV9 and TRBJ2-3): DSGVTQTPKHLITATGQRVTLRCSPRSGDLSVYWYQQSLDQGLQFLIQYYNGEERAKGNILERFSAQQFPDLHSELNLSSLELGDSALYFCASSVRSGGTDTQYFGPGTRLTVL.